This passage covers 24 T cell receptor beta chains from one sample sequenced in a study of T cell repertoires in cytomegalovirus infection. TCRdb reprocessed the reads via MiXCR and lists one record per CDR3 protein. The sample has approximately 500,000 distinct CDR3 sequences, more than 25% seen once. The sample was PBMCs. Receptors originate from a human donor in good health (CMV status not recorded). Some clones in this sample may be carry-over from other donors' samples.

The chain couples TRBV7-2 to TRBJ2-7; TRBD1 is a possible D gene (6 bases). Trimming stripped 4 bases from V and 4 bases from J, with 17 bases between. CDR3 length: 15 amino acids. Germline V gene lookup returns CDR1 SGHTA and CDR2 FQGNSA. This chain's CDR3 is CASSWAVGQGYEQYV. CDR3 nucleotide sequence: TGTGCCAGCAGCTGGGCCGTGGGGCAGGGGTACGAGCAGTACGTC.

A few counts support this clonotype. The chain is built from TRBV7-9 and TRBJ1-2; D remains unclear. This CDR3 spans 15 amino acids. V shed 8 bases and J shed 0 bases, with 16 bases lying between them. Looked up from germline, CDR1 is SEHNR and CDR2 is FQNEAQ (reference sequence). The CDR3 loop reads CASDIQQLSNYGYTF. CDR3 DNA sequence: TGTGCCAGCGACATCCAACAGCTTTCTAACTATGGCTACACCTTC. The full variable domain, with the rest looked up from reference TRBV7-9 and TRBJ1-2, is DTGVSQNPRHKITKRGQNVTFRCDPISEHNRLYWYRQTLGQGPEFLTYFQNEAQLEKSRLLSDRFSAERPKGSFSTLEIQRTEQGDSAMYLCASDIQQLSNYGYTFGSGTRLTVV.

This clonotype was recorded many times. This chain links TRBV19 with TRBJ2-5, with 8 bases lining up with TRBD1. V lost 6 bases, J lost 3 bases, and 3 bases stayed unmatched. The germline V gene has CDR1 LNHDA and CDR2 SQIVND (reference sequence). This CDR3 comprises 13 residues. CDR3 DNA: TGTGCCAGTAGACCGACAGGGGAAGAGACCCAGTACTTC. As protein: CASRPTGEETQYF. The variable domain in full, with the rest retrieved from reference TRBV19 and TRBJ2-5, is DGGITQSPKYLFRKEGQNVTLSCEQNLNHDAMYWYRQDPGQGLRLIYYSQIVNDFQKGDIAEGYSVSREKKESFPLTVTSAQKNPTAFYLCASRPTGEETQYFGPGTRLLVL.

The chain has TRBV5-6 and TRBJ2-6; D is undetermined. V gave up 5 bases and J gave up 1 base, with 13 bases separating them. CDR3 length: 16 residues. Germline CDR1 is SGHDT and CDR2 is YYEEEE. CDR3 coding DNA: TGTGCCAGCAGACGGATGGGTTATTCTGGGGCCAACGTCCTGACTTTC. Protein product: CASRRMGYSGANVLTF.

The gene calls are TRBV7-4 and TRBJ1-5; D remains unclear. V was pared by 4 bases and J by 3 bases, with 19 bases between. CDR1 is SGHVT, CDR2 SQSDAQ, per germline. The CDR3 is made up of 17 amino acids. In nucleotides, the CDR3 is TGTGCCAGCAGCTCCGGATCTGGGGTTGGCCACAATCAGCCCCAGCATTTT. This sequence encodes CASSSGSGVGHNQPQHF.

The count of this clonotype is one. The J gene is TRBJ1-2, the V gene TRBV28; TRBD1 matches 12 bases. Germline V gene data show CDR1 as MDHEN and CDR2 as SYDVKM. V dropped 1 base and J dropped 8; count of bases not matched to a gene: 5. The CDR3 contains 15 residues. The CDR3 coding sequence is TGTGCCAGCAGTTTATTGGGACAGGGGGCACAAGGCTACACCTTC. It is translated as CASSLLGQGAQGYTF.

Ten or more counts support this clonotype. This sequence joins TRBV7-2 and TRBJ2-3; 8 positions agree with TRBD2. This CDR3 is 14 amino acids long. With V trimmed by 10 bases and J by 3 bases, 9 bases remained unmatched. CDR1 is SGHTA and CDR2 is FQGNSA in the germline V gene. The CDR3 loop is CATTTGGGTDTQYF. DNA for the CDR3: TGTGCCACTACCACCGGGGGGGGAACAGATACGCAGTATTTT.

V usage is TRBV19 and J usage is TRBJ1-5; 8 positions agree with TRBD1. The CDR3 totals 14 residues. Per germline, CDR1 LNHDA and CDR2 SQIVND (reference sequence). V lost 11 bases to trimming and J lost 4 bases; unmatched junction nucleotides: 10. The CDR3 nucleotides are TGTGCCTCCGGGACAGGCGTAGTAAATCAGCCCCAGCATTTT. It codes for CASGTGVVNQPQHF.

To note about this clonotype: A much larger clone differs from this one at a single base, so this may be a read error. The chain employs TRBV2 and TRBJ1-6; D is perhaps TRBD1 (5 bases). Per germline, CDR1 SNHLY and CDR2 FYNNEI. The germline V and J ends were trimmed by 6 bases and 7 bases, with 13 bases remaining between them. The length of the CDR3 is 14 residues. The CDR3 coding sequence is TGTGCCAGCAGACCCGACTGGGGGAATTCACCCCTCCACTTT. Translating gives CASRPDWGNSPLHF.

DNA of the CDR3: TGTGCCAGCAGTTGGTGGCAGGGGAGGCCCAATGAGCAGTTCTTC. It is translated as CASSWWQGRPNEQFF. The chain combines TRBV27 with TRBJ2-1; either TRBD1 or TRBD2 may fit D (6 bases each). This CDR3 comprises 15 residues. The germline gives CDR1 MNHEY, CDR2 SMNVEV (reference sequence). With 4 bases removed from V and 6 bases from J, the gap between germline ends came to 16 bases.

There are many counts of this clonotype. This chain joins TRBV7-6 and TRBJ2-7; D not certain. Germline loops: CDR1 SGHVS, CDR2 FNYEAQ. The CDR3 has 17 amino acids. Deletions cut 2 bases from V and 0 bases from J, with 17 bases between. This CDR3 reads CASSLTSWTASSYEQYF. Here the CDR3 DNA reads TGTGCCAGCAGCTTAACGTCCTGGACGGCGAGCTCCTACGAGCAGTACTTC.

The chain has TRBV7-9 and TRBJ2-1, with 10 positions matching TRBD1. The germline V gene encodes CDR1 SEHNR and CDR2 FQNEAQ (reference sequence). J gave up 3 bases and V 0 bases, and 11 bases lay outside the gene matches. This CDR3 is 19 amino acids long. The CDR3 region has the DNA TGTGCCAGCAGCTTAGCGAACCCCGGGACAGGGGTTCGCTACAATGAGCAGTTCTTC. Encoded protein: CASSLANPGTGVRYNEQFF.

The chain couples TRBV18 to TRBJ2-3, with D unclear. From germline, CDR1 is KGHSH and CDR2 LQKENI. V lost 2 bases and J lost 2, with 5 bases in between. CDR3 length equals 13 residues. The CDR3 reads CASSPILTDTQYF. The CDR3 nucleotides read TGTGCCAGCTCACCAATCCTCACAGATACGCAGTATTTT.

The chain employs TRBV7-9 and TRBJ2-7; 9 bases are a match to TRBD2. Trimming at V came to 5 bases and at J to 3 bases, leaving 5 bases not matched to a gene. There are 14 residues in the CDR3. The V gene's germline CDR1 is SEHNR and CDR2 FQNEAQ (reference sequence). The CDR3, as DNA: TGTGCCAGCAGCAAGACTAGCGGTAGCTACGAGCAGTACTTC. Protein product: CASSKTSGSYEQYF.

The chain joins TRBV15 to TRBJ2-1; D is unclear. Trimming removed 8 bases at V and 7 bases at J, with 6 bases between. The germline gives CDR1 LNHNV, CDR2 YYDKDF (reference sequence). The length of the CDR3 is 10 residues. CDR3: CATGVNEQFF. As DNA, the CDR3 is TGTGCCACCGGGGTAAATGAGCAGTTCTTC.

V usage is TRBV6-2 or TRBV6-3 and J usage is TRBJ2-3; 11 bases match TRBD2. The V gene's germline CDR1 is MNHEY and CDR2 SVGEGT. This CDR3 spans 16 amino acids. V was clipped by 6 bases and J by 5 bases; unmatched bases: 10. The CDR3 region is CASSRITSGRGDTQYF. The CDR3 bases are TGTGCCAGCAGCCGAATTACTAGCGGGAGAGGAGATACGCAGTATTTT.

The chain employs TRBV5-1 and TRBJ1-2, with 8 bases matching TRBD1. Germline CDR1 and CDR2: SGHRS and YFSETQ. The CDR3 totals 15 residues. Unmatched junction bases numbered 5, after V lost 4 bases and J lost 0 bases. The CDR3: CASSGTGITNYGYTF. The DNA of the CDR3 is TGCGCCAGCAGCGGGACAGGCATTACTAACTATGGCTACACCTTC.

V usage is TRBV7-2 and J usage is TRBJ1-5, with D perhaps TRBD1 (5 bases). Germline V gives CDR1 SGHTA, CDR2 FQGNSA. The length of the CDR3 is 17 residues. V lost 5 bases to trimming and J lost 4 bases, with 21 bases between them. For the CDR3, the DNA is TGTGCCAGCAGCGTATCTTCCTGGACAAGGGGTAATCAGCCCCAGCATTTT. Its translation: CASSVSSWTRGNQPQHF.

The sample holds many counts of this clonotype. V gene TRBV7-2 combines with J gene TRBJ1-1; D gene uncertain. Germline V CDR1 and CDR2: SGHTA, FQGNSA. This CDR3 comprises 15 residues. V dropped 0 bases and J dropped 1 base, with 9 bases sitting between them. For the CDR3, the DNA is TGTGCCAGCAGCTTAGCTGGGCCCGCGAACACTGAAGCTTTCTTT. Its translation: CASSLAGPANTEAFF.

This clonotype has more than one count but fewer than ten. V gene TRBV28 combines with J gene TRBJ1-1; D gene ambiguous. CDR3 length: 13 residues. The V gene's germline CDR1 is MDHEN and CDR2 SYDVKM. Trimming stripped 5 bases from V and 11 bases from J, with 18 bases between. The CDR3 nucleotides read TGTGCCAGCAGTACCCATGGGTTCCTTGGGGCTTTCTTT. This encodes CASSTHGFLGAFF.

The genes are TRBV28 and TRBJ2-3; D not certain. Trimming left V 5 bases short and J 2 bases short, with 17 bases between. Looked up from germline, CDR1 is MDHEN and CDR2 is SYDVKM. The CDR3 is 16 residues long. The CDR3 nucleotides read TGTGCCAGCAGTCTTAGGGCCTACCGATCCACAGATACGCAGTATTTT. This sequence encodes CASSLRAYRSTDTQYF.

The V and J genes are TRBV20-1 and TRBJ2-1; D may match TRBD1 or TRBD2 (5 bases each). The V end was cut by 3 bases, the J end by 4 bases, with 25 bases between. Per the germline V gene, CDR1 is DFQATT and CDR2 is SNEGSKA (reference sequence). This CDR3 has 18 amino acids. CDR3 nucleotides: TGCAGTGCTAGGGCTGGACTCAGGGATGGGGGATCTTACAATGAGCAGTTCTTC. It specifies CSARAGLRDGGSYNEQFF.

The chain employs TRBV7-9 and TRBJ1-3, with 7 bases that match TRBD1. The V segment lost 1 base and the J segment 2 bases; nucleotides outside the gene matches: 8. Germline lookup yields CDR1 SEHNR and CDR2 FQNEAQ (reference sequence). The length of the CDR3 is 17 residues. This CDR3 is CASSLVLGGFTGNTIYF. CDR3 sequence (DNA): TGTGCCAGCAGCTTAGTTTTAGGGGGCTTTACTGGAAACACCATATATTTT.

The chain employs TRBV12-3 or TRBV12-4 and TRBJ1-4, with 8 positions matching TRBD1. This CDR3 spans 14 amino acids. V was pared by 7 bases and J by 6 bases, with 7 bases of the junction left unmatched. The CDR3 DNA sequence: TGTGCCAGCACACCCGGGACAGGAGATGAAAAACTGTTTTTT. Translated: CASTPGTGDEKLFF.